Many counts were recorded for the clone carrying this T cell receptor (beta chain). Antigen: not known. Per the germline V gene, CDR1 is SGHTA and CDR2 is FQGNSA. Trimming took 2 bases from V and 4 from J, leaving 15 bases between them. This CDR3 contains 16 residues. These data originate in a study of early T cells in non-severe SARS-CoV-2 infection. Study-wide context: Chains from this unsorted whole-blood bulk RNA could not be paired.

cDNA molecules, individually, were tagged with unique molecular identifiers. TCRdb ran MiXCR on the 5' RACE reads and lists one entry per CDR3 protein. The sample consists of 30,000 to 35,000 distinct CDR3 sequences, 3.5% to 5% of them appearing once. Study-wide results and limits: Matching with VDJdb favored anti-spike CD8 responses (missing private and CD4 specificities).

The clonotype comes from an adult who was a healthcare worker with PCR-confirmed SARS-CoV-2 infection or an uninfected control (not recorded which). The chain employs TRBV7-2 and TRBJ1-5; maybe TRBD1 (5 bases). The sequenced sample consisted of whole blood. The CDR3: CASSLSPGDGNQPQHF. CDR3 DNA: TGTGCCAGCAGCTTATCCCCCGGGGACGGGAATCAGCCCCAGCATTTT. Full variable domain (outside the CDR3, taken from reference TRBV7-2 and TRBJ1-5): GAGVSQSPSNKVTEKGKDVELRCDPISGHTALYWYRQSLGQGLEFLIYFQGNSAPDKSGLPSDRFSAERTGGSVSTLTIQRTQQEDSAVYLCASSLSPGDGNQPQHFGDGTRLSIL.